This T cell receptor beta chain was recovered during a study of technical replicates of blood from a few donors. Germline lookup yields CDR1 MNHEY and CDR2 SMNVEV (reference sequence). This CDR3 has 13 residues. V trimming: 6 bases; J trimming: 3 bases; junction bases outside the gene matches: 3. Using immunoSEQ multiplex PCR, the repertoire was profiled, and TCRdb retains in-frame clones only, with some absent. The table shows over 10,000 clones, with around 93% occurring only once. The receptor's source is a human donor in good health. The chain uses TRBV27 and TRBJ1-1; 8 bases line up with TRBD1. Sequencing was done on a sample of PBMCs. The CDR3 DNA sequence: TGTGCCAGCAGAACAGGGGGTGACACTGAAGCTTTCTTT. Translation: CASRTGGDTEAFF.